A single sample is the source of the 3 T cell receptor beta chains below, sequenced in a study of blood T cell repertoires in COVID-19. Sequenced by immunoSEQ multiplex PCR; TCRdb stores in-frame clones only, minus some. Here the sample spans approximately 260,000 clones, about nine tenths being singletons. What was sequenced was peripheral blood. These receptors were collected from a man in his 60s who had recovered from COVID-19.

This chain joins TRBV12-5 and TRBJ1-6, with 9 positions matching TRBD1. V lost 1 base to trimming and J lost 11 bases; unmatched junction nucleotides: 0. In germline, CDR1 is LGHNT, CDR2 FRNRAP. The CDR3 is 13 residues long. CDR3 sequence (DNA): TGTGCTAGTGGTTTGGGACAGGGGGCACCCCTCCACTTT. It specifies CASGLGQGAPLHF.

This chain links TRBV19 with TRBJ1-5; D gene unclear. Germline CDR1 and CDR2: LNHDA and SQIVND (reference sequence). The CDR3 has 16 amino acids. V gave up 3 bases and J gave up 3 bases, with 15 bases separating them. The CDR3: CASSIPHSPANQPQHF. DNA of the CDR3: TGTGCCAGTAGTATCCCCCACAGCCCCGCCAATCAGCCCCAGCATTTT.

The gene calls are TRBV28 and TRBJ1-5; 7 positions match TRBD1. Germline V gene data show CDR1 as MDHEN and CDR2 as SYDVKM. The CDR3 contains 16 residues. The J segment lost 4 bases and the V segment lost 3 bases, leaving 9 bases of the junction unmatched. The CDR3 nucleotides are TGTGCCAGCAGTTTCCTCCGGGACAGCCAGAATCAGCCCCAGCATTTT. Its protein product is CASSFLRDSQNQPQHF.